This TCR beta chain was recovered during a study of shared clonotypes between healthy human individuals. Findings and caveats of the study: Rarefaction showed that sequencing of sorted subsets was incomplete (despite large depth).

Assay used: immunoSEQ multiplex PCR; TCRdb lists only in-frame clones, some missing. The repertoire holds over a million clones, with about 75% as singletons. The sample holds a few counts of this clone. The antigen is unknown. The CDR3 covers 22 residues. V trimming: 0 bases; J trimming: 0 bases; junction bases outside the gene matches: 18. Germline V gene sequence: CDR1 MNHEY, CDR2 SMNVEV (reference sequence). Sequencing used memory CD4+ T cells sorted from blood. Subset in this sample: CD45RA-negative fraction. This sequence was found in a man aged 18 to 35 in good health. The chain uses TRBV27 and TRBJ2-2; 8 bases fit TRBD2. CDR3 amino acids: CASSLSRPGSGTRITNTGELFF. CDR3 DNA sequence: TGTGCCAGCAGTTTATCGAGACCCGGATCGGGGACTAGGATTACGAACACCGGGGAGCTGTTTTTT.